This TCR beta chain was captured in a study of blood T cell repertoires in COVID-19. Between the trimmed V and J ends, which lost 0 bases and 10 bases, there was a span of 10 bases. The CDR3 consists of 14 residues. Germline assignment: CDR1 SGHTA and CDR2 FQGNSA. The method was immunoSEQ multiplex PCR; TCRdb's version includes in-frame clones alone and lacks a portion of them. Here the sample spans 470,000 or so clones, over 75% being singletons. The sample consisted of peripheral blood. The chain links TRBV7-2 to TRBJ1-6; D is ambiguous. This clonotype originated in a human donor in a cohort sampled during active COVID-19. CDR3 in amino acids: CASSLARGPSPLHF. The DNA of the CDR3 is TGTGCCAGCAGCTTAGCGCGGGGTCCCTCACCCCTCCACTTT.